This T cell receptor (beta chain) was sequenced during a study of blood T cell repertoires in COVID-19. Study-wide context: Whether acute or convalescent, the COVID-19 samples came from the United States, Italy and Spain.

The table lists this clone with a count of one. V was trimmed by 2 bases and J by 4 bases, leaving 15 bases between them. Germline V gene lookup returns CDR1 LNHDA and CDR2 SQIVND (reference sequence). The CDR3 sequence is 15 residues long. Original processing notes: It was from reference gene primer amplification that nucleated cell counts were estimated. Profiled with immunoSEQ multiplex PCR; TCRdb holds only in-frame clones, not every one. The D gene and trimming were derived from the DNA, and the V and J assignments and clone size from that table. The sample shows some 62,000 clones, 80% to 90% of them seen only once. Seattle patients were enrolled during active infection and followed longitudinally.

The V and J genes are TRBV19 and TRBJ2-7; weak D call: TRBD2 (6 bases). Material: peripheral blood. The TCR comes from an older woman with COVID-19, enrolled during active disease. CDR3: CASSISPGSGYEQYF. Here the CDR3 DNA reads TGTGCCAGTAGTATAAGTCCCGGGAGTGGATACGAGCAGTACTTC.